What follows is one T cell receptor (beta chain) and its context. Authors' analysis steps: The assay estimated nucleated cells by amplifying reference gene primers. TCRdb keeps only in-frame clones here, not all; method: immunoSEQ multiplex PCR. D and trimming come from the DNA, and the V and J calls and clone size come from that table. The data show more than 150,000 clones, approximately 80% seen once. From germline, CDR1 is MDHEN and CDR2 SYDVKM. V was cut by 4 bases and J by 10 bases, with 10 bases left in between. This CDR3 comprises 11 residues. The sample is drawn from a study of blood T cell repertoires in COVID-19. Study details: Acute and convalescent COVID-19 specimens originated in the United States, Italy and Spain.

During active infection, Seattle patients enrolled and were then monitored through disease. The sequenced sample consisted of peripheral blood. The chain has TRBV28 and TRBJ1-1; D gene ambiguous. The sequence derives from a woman over 75 with COVID-19, enrolled during active disease. Here the CDR3 reads CASSYRERAFF. The CDR3 nucleotides are TGTGCCAGCAGTTACCGGGAACGAGCTTTCTTT. Filled out from reference TRBV28 and TRBJ1-1, the complete variable domain reads DVKVTQSSRYLVKRTGEKVFLECVQDMDHENMFWYRQDPGLGLRLIYFSYDVKMKEKGDIPEGYSVSREKKERFSLILESASTNQTSMYLCASSYRERAFFGQGTRLTVV.